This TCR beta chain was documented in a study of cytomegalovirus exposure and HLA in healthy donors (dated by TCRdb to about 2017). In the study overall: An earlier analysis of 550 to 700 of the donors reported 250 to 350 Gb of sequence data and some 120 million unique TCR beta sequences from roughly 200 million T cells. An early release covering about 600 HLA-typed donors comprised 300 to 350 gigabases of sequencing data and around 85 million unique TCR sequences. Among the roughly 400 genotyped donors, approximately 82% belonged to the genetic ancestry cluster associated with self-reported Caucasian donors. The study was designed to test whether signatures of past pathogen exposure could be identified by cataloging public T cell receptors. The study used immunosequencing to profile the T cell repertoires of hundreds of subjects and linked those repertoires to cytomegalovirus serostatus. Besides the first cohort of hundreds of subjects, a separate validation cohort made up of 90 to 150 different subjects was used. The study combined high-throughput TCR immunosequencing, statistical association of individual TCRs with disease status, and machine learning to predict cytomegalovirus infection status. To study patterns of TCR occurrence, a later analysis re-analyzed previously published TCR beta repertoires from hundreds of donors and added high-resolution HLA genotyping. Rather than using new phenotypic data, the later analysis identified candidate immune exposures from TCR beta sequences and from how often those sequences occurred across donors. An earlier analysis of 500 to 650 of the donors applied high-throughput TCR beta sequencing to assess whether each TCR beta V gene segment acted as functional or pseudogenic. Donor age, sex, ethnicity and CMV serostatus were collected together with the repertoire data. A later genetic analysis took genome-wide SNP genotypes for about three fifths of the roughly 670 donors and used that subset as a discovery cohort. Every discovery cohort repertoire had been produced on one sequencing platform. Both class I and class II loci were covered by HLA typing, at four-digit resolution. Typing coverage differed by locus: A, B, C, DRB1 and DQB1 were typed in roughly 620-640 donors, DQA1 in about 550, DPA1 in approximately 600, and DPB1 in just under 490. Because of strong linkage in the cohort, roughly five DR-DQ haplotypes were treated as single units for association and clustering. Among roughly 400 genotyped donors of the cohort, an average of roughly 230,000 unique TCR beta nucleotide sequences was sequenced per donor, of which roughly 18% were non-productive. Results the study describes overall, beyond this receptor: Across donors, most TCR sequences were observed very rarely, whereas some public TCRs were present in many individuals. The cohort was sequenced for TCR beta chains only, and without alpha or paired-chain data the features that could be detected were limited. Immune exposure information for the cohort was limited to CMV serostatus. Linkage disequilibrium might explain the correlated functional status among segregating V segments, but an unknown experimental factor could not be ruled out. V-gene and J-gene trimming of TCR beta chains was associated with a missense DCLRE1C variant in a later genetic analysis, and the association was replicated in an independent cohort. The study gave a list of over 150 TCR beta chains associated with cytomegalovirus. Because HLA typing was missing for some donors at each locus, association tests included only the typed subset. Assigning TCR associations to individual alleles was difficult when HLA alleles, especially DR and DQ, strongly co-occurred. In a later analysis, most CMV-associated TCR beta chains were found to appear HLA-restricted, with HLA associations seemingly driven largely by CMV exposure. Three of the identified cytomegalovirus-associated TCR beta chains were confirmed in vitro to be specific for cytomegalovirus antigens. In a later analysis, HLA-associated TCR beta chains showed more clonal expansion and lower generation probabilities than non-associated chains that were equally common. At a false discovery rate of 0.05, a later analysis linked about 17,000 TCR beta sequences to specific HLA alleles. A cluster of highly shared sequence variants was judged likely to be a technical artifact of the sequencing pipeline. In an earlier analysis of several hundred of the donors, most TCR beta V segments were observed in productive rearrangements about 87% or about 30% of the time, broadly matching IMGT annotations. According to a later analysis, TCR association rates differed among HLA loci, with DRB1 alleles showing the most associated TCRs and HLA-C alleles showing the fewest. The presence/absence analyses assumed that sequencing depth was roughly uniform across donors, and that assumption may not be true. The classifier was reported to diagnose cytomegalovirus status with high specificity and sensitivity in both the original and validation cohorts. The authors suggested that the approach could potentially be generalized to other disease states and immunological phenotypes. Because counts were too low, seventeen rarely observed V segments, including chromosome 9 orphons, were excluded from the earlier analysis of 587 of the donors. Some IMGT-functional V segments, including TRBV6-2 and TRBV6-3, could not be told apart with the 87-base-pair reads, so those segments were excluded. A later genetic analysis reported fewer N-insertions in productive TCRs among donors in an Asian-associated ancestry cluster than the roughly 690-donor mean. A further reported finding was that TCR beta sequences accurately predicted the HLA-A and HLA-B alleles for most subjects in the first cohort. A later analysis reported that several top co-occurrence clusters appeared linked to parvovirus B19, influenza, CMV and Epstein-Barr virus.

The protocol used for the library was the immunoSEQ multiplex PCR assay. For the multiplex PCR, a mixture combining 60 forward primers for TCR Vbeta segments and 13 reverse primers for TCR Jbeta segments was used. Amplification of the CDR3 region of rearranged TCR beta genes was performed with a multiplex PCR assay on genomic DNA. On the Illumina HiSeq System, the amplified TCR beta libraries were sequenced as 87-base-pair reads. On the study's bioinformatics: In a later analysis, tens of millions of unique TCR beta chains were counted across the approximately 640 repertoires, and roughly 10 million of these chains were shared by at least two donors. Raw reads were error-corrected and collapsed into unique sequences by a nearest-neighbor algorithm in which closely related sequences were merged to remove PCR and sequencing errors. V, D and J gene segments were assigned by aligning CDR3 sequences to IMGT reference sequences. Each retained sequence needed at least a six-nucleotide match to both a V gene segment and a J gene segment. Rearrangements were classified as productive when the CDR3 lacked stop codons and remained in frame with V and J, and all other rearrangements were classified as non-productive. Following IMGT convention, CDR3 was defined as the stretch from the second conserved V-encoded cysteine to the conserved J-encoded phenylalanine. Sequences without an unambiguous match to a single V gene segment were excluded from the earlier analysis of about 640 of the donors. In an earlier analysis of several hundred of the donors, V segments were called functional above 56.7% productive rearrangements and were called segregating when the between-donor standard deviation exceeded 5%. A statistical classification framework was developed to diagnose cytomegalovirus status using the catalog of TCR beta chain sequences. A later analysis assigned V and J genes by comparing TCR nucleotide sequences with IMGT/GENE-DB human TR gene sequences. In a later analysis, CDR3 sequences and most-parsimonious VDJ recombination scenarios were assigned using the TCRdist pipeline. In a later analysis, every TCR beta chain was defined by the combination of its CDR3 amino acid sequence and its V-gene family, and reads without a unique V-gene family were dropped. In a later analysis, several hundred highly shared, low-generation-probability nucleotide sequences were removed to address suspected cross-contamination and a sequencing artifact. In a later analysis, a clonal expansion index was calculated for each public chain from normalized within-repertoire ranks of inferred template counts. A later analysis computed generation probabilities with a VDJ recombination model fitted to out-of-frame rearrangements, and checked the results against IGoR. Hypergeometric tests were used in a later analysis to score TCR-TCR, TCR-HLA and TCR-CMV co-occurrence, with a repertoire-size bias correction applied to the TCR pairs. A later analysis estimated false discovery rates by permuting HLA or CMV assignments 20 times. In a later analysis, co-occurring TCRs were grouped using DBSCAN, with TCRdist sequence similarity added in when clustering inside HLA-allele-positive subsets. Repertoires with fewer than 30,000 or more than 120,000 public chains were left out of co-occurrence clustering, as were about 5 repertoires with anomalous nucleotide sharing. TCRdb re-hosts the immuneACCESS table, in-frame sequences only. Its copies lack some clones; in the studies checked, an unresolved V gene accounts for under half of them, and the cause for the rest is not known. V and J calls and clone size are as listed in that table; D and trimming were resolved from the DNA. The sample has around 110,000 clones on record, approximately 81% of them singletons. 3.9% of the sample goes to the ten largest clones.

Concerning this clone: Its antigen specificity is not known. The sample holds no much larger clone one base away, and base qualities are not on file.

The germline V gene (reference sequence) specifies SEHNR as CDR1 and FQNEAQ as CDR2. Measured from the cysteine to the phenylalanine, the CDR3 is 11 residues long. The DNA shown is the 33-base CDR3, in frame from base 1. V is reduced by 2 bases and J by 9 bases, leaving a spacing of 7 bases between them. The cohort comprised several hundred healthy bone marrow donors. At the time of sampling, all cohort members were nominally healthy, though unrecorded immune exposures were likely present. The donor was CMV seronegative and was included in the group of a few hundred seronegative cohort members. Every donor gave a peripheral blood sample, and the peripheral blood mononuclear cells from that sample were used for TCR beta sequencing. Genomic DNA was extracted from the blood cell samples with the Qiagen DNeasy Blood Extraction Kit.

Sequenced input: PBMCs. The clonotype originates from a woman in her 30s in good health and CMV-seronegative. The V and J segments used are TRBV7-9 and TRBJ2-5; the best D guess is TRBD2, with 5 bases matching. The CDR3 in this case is CASSLKEAQYF. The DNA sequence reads TGTGCCAGCAGCTTAAAGGAGGCCCAGTACTTC.